These T cell receptor beta chains were read from a single sample in a study of shared clonotypes between healthy human individuals. The repertoire was sequenced with immunoSEQ multiplex PCR; TCRdb's copy has only in-frame clones and lacks some. The table shows roughly 2.5 million clones, with roughly nine tenths occurring only once. The specimen was naive CD4+ T cells sorted from blood. The receptor set was obtained from a man in his late teens or twenties in good health. The CDR3 runs from the conserved cysteine through the conserved F or W. Fields, in order: J gene, clone size, V gene, D gene, CDR3 protein, CDR3 DNA. The D gene is left open where the match is weak. The size entry is marked missing in some rows and otherwise reads once, few, many or a size class.

>TRBJ2-7|once|TRBV4-3|TRBD2
CASSQDGTSGNQQYF
TGCGCCAGCAGCCAGGACGGGACTAGCGGGAACCAGCAGTACTTC
>TRBJ2-5|.|TRBV30|TRBD1
CAWSVGTVIETQYF
TGTGCCTGGAGTGTTGGGACAGTAATAGAGACCCAGTACTTC
>TRBJ1-6|.|TRBV30|.
CAWTSNSPLHF
TGTGCCTGGACCTCAAATTCACCCCTCCACTTT
>TRBJ1-2|once|TRBV10-3|TRBD1
CAISEEGTGSGTYGYTF
TGTGCCATCAGTGAGGAAGGGACAGGGTCGGGCACCTATGGCTACACCTTC
>TRBJ1-2|.|TRBV7-2|.
CASSFLGTAEGYTF
TGTGCCAGCAGCTTCCTCGGGACCGCTGAAGGCTACACCTTC
>TRBJ2-7|.|TRBV7-3|TRBD1
CASSPGTGSYEQYF
TGTGCCAGCAGCCCCGGGACAGGGTCTTACGAGCAGTACTTC
>TRBJ2-1|.|TRBV5-6|.
CASSLEGNRDEQFF
TGTGCCAGCAGCTTGGAGGGGAATCGGGATGAGCAGTTCTTC
>TRBJ1-4|.|TRBV4-3|TRBD1
CASSQDGTAPREKLFF
TGCGCCAGCAGCCAAGATGGGACAGCCCCCAGGGAAAAACTGTTTTTT
>TRBJ1-6|.|TRBV6-5|.
CASSLAGPYNSPLHF
TGTGCCAGCAGTTTGGCAGGACCCTATAATTCACCCCTCCACTTT
>TRBJ1-4|.|TRBV29-1|TRBD1
CSVATGVREKLFF
TGCAGCGTCGCGACAGGGGTTCGCGAAAAACTGTTTTTT
>TRBJ1-2|.|TRBV6-6|.
CASSKTVNYGYTF
TGTGCCAGCAGTAAGACAGTAAACTATGGCTACACCTTC
>TRBJ2-1|.|TRBV25-1|TRBD1
CASSDPPAGQGVRNEQFF
TGTGCCAGCAGTGATCCACCCGCGGGACAGGGAGTGAGAAATGAGCAGTTCTTC
>TRBJ2-7|once|TRBV6-5|.
CASRLLASSYEQYF
TGTGCCAGCCGGCTGCTAGCGTCCTCCTACGAGCAGTACTTC
>TRBJ2-7|.|TRBV18|.
CASSLGRSSSYEQYF
TGTGCCAGCTCACTGGGGAGGTCTAGCTCCTACGAGCAGTACTTC
>TRBJ2-5|.|TRBV5-1|.
CASSFVLFETQYF
TGCGCCAGCAGCTTCGTACTATTTGAGACCCAGTACTTC
>TRBJ2-3|.|TRBV7-6|TRBD2
CASTLAGLSTDTQYF
TGTGCCAGCACACTAGCGGGGTTAAGCACAGATACGCAGTATTTT
>TRBJ2-7|few|TRBV6-5|.
CASSRAWFHEQYF
TGTGCCAGCAGCAGGGCTTGGTTCCACGAGCAGTACTTC
>TRBJ2-1|.|TRBV10-3|TRBD2
CAISGGGGSNNEQFF
TGTGCCATCAGCGGCGGGGGAGGGTCGAACAATGAGCAGTTCTTC
>TRBJ1-4|.|TRBV4-1|.
CASSQENGAGGKLFF
TGCGCCAGCAGCCAAGAAAACGGGGCTGGTGGAAAACTGTTTTTT
>TRBJ2-2|.|TRBV5-1|.
CASSLASGTGELFF
TGCGCCAGCAGCTTAGCCTCAGGGACCGGGGAGCTGTTTTTT
>TRBJ2-7|.|TRBV5-5|TRBD2
CASSFSGGAGEQYF
TGTGCCAGCAGCTTTAGCGGGGGGGCCGGAGAGCAGTACTTC
>TRBJ2-1|.|TRBV7-9|.
CASSLATGSKFF
TGTGCCAGCAGCTTAGCCACAGGGAGTAAGTTCTTC
>TRBJ2-6|.|TRBV7-6|.
CASSRNGAAGANVLTF
TGTGCCAGCAGCAGAAATGGGGCAGCTGGGGCCAACGTCCTGACTTTC
>TRBJ1-3|.|TRBV30|.
CAWTVLRSGNTIYF
TGTGCCTGGACGGTCCTCAGGTCTGGAAACACCATATATTTT
>TRBJ2-3|.|TRBV6-1|.
CASSGARWVVPDTQYF
TGTGCCAGCAGTGGGGCCCGGTGGGTGGTTCCAGATACGCAGTATTTT
>TRBJ2-3|.|TRBV7-2|.
CASSSSAYTQYF
TGTGCCAGCAGCTCTAGCGCATATACGCAGTATTTT
>TRBJ2-7|.|TRBV5-1|TRBD1
CASSSSGTGGRPYEQYF
TGCGCCAGCAGCTCCTCCGGGACAGGGGGCCGGCCCTACGAGCAGTACTTC
>TRBJ2-7|few|TRBV15|.
CATSSDRGVGEQYF
TGTGCCACCAGCAGCGACCGAGGCGTGGGCGAGCAGTACTTC
>TRBJ2-5|.|TRBV7-6|TRBD2
CASSLGPGTSGGEVETQYF
TGTGCCAGCAGCTTAGGTCCCGGGACTAGCGGGGGAGAGGTAGAGACCCAGTACTTC
>TRBJ2-7|.|TRBV5-1|TRBD1
CASSPGQSTYEQYF
TGCGCCAGCAGCCCGGGACAGTCGACTTACGAGCAGTACTTC
>TRBJ2-5|.|TRBV27|.
CASSTYQGGTRETQYF
TGTGCCAGCAGTACGTATCAAGGAGGGACTCGGGAGACCCAGTACTTC
>TRBJ2-2|.|TRBV27|.
CASSGRADPKLFF
TGTGCCAGCAGTGGTCGGGCAGACCCGAAGCTGTTTTTT
>TRBJ2-3|.|TRBV30|.
CAWSVRAADTQYF
TGTGCCTGGAGTGTACGGGCAGCGGATACGCAGTATTTT
>TRBJ2-7|.|TRBV2|.
CASSEAQDSEQYF
TGTGCCAGCAGTGAAGCGCAGGACAGCGAGCAGTACTTC
>TRBJ1-5|.|TRBV7-8|.
CASSLRDGNQPQHF
TGTGCCAGCAGCTTAAGGGACGGAAATCAGCCCCAGCATTTT
>TRBJ2-2|.|TRBV10-3|.
CATRTASNTGELFF
TGTGCCACCCGGACAGCCAGCAACACCGGGGAGCTGTTTTTT
>TRBJ1-1|.|TRBV6-6|.
CASTSVPTEAFF
TGTGCCAGCACCTCAGTCCCCACTGAAGCTTTCTTT
>TRBJ2-3|.|TRBV27|.
CASSSIADTQYF
TGTGCCAGCAGTTCCATCGCAGATACGCAGTATTTT
>TRBJ2-7|.|TRBV19|TRBD1
CASRTTGLVGEQYF
TGTGCCAGTAGAACGACAGGGCTTGTCGGCGAGCAGTACTTC
>TRBJ2-1|.|TRBV30|.
CAWNPGAGSKEQFF
TGTGCCTGGAACCCTGGGGCAGGGAGTAAAGAGCAGTTCTTC
>TRBJ2-3|once|TRBV7-6|.
CASSLQGGTQYF
TGTGCCAGCAGCTTACAGGGAGGCACGCAGTATTTT
>TRBJ2-7|.|TRBV6-5|TRBD2
CASSPPGLAGEQYF
TGTGCCAGCAGCCCTCCGGGACTAGCGGGCGAGCAGTACTTC
>TRBJ1-3|.|TRBV4-3|.
CASSSLQGSGNTIYF
TGCGCCAGCAGCTCCCTCCAGGGGTCTGGAAACACCATATATTTT
>TRBJ1-2|.|TRBV5-4|.
CASSLAGGLNYGYTF
TGTGCCAGCAGCTTGGCAGGCGGACTTAACTATGGCTACACCTTC
>TRBJ2-1|.|TRBV4-1|.
CASSQELPSGYSSYNEQFF
TGCGCCAGCAGCCAAGAATTGCCCTCGGGCTACAGCTCCTACAATGAGCAGTTCTTC
>TRBJ2-4|.|TRBV10-2|TRBD2
CASSESPGLAGGLGKNIQYF
TGCGCCAGCAGTGAGTCGCCGGGACTAGCGGGGGGGCTTGGCAAAAACATTCAGTACTTC
>TRBJ1-5|.|TRBV19|.
CASRITGLGQPQHF
TGTGCCAGTAGGATTACAGGGTTGGGGCAGCCCCAGCATTTT
>TRBJ2-1|.|TRBV7-9|.
CASSLYTVSSYNEQFF
TGTGCCAGCAGCCTTTACACGGTGAGCTCCTACAATGAGCAGTTCTTC
>TRBJ1-2|.|TRBV7-9|.
CASSLASPGQHYGYTF
TGTGCCAGCAGCTTAGCGTCCCCCGGACAGCACTATGGCTACACCTTC
>TRBJ2-3|once|TRBV29-1|TRBD1
CSVAGGTGVTDTQYF
TGCAGCGTCGCCGGGGGGACAGGGGTTACAGATACGCAGTATTTT
>TRBJ2-2|.|TRBV11-2|.
CASSFHLDQRGRNTGELFF
TGTGCCAGCAGCTTTCACCTAGATCAACGGGGAAGGAACACCGGGGAGCTGTTTTTT
>TRBJ2-1|.|TRBV7-3|.
CASSPTDGYNEQFF
TGTGCCAGCAGCCCGACCGACGGCTACAATGAGCAGTTCTTC
>TRBJ1-2|.|TRBV5-1|TRBD1
CASSQGTDYGYTF
TGCGCCAGCAGCCAGGGGACAGATTATGGCTACACCTTC
>TRBJ2-2|.|TRBV2|.
CASRGQTLYTGELFF
TGTGCCAGCAGAGGACAGACGCTGTACACCGGGGAGCTGTTTTTT
>TRBJ1-6|.|TRBV5-6|TRBD1
CASSLRTGAPVRNSPLHF
TGTGCCAGCAGCTTAAGGACAGGGGCCCCTGTGAGGAATTCACCCCTCCACTTT
>TRBJ1-2|.|TRBV27|.
CASSLRDNYGYTF
TGTGCCAGCAGTTTACGGGATAACTATGGCTACACCTTC
>TRBJ1-1|few|TRBV18|.
CASSPSVHTEAFF
TGTGCCAGCTCACCCTCCGTGCACACTGAAGCTTTCTTT
>TRBJ1-1|.|TRBV6-6|.
CASSSPGQNTEAFF
TGTGCCAGCAGCTCACCGGGACAGAACACTGAAGCTTTCTTT
>TRBJ1-2|.|TRBV29-1|.
CSVRWGRGSGYTF
TGCAGCGTGAGATGGGGCAGGGGAAGCGGCTACACCTTC